This T cell receptor (beta chain) is drawn from a study of cytomegalovirus exposure and HLA in healthy donors. This clone turned up a few times. Antigen: not known. Other DNA sequences within the sample encode an identical CDR3. Study outcomes and limitations: Later on, an analysis tied approximately 15,000 TCR beta sequences to HLA alleles at 0.05 false discovery rate.

PCR employed 60 Vbeta and 13 Jbeta primers. Assay: immunoSEQ multiplex PCR; the TCRdb copy retains only in-frame clones and omits some. The sample yields some 130,000 clones, 76% seen once. Germline V gives CDR1 KGHSH, CDR2 LQKENI. J was trimmed by 4 bases and V by 3 bases; bases with no gene match: 1. CDR3 size: 14 residues. This receptor was taken from a man between 35 and 55 years old in good health and CMV-seronegative. V and J are TRBV18 and TRBJ2-7, with 12 positions matching TRBD1. Sequenced material: PBMCs. The CDR3 reads CASSPGQGAYEQYF. In nucleotides, the CDR3 is TGTGCCAGCTCACCGGGACAGGGGGCTTACGAGCAGTACTTC. Together with reference TRBV18 and TRBJ2-7, the CDR3 gives the full variable domain: NAGVMQNPRHLVRRRGQEARLRCSPMKGHSHVYWYRQLPEEGLKFMVYLQKENIIDESGMPKERFSAEFPKEGPSILRIQQVVRGDSAAYFCASSPGQGAYEQYFGPGTRLTVT.